This T cell receptor beta chain was observed in a study of blood T cell repertoires in COVID-19. Study summary: From the United States, Italy and Spain came samples of acute and convalescent COVID-19. PBMCs, B-cell-depleted T cells, or T cells provided the cDNA or gDNA that made up the material.

Looked up from germline, CDR1 is LNHNV and CDR2 is YYDKDF (reference sequence). The CDR3 runs 14 residues. The V gene lost 3 bases and the J gene lost 1 base, with 9 bases spanning the gap. Per the original methods: Estimated nucleated cell counts came from reference gene primer amplification. Repertoires were generated with immunoSEQ multiplex PCR, while TCRdb's copy carries only in-frame clones and drops some. Clone size and V and J calls were adopted from that table, with D and trimming inferred from the DNA. The sample records around 99,000 clones, 84% being singletons. The rearrangement joins TRBV15 to TRBJ1-1, with unresolved D. Specimen: peripheral blood. The receptor was derived from a human donor in a cohort sampled during active COVID-19. The CDR3 coding sequence is TGTGCCACCAGCAGGGAGGGTCGGAACACTGAAGCTTTCTTT. Protein product: CATSREGRNTEAFF.